The T cell receptor beta chain described here comes from a study of identical twins. TCRdb itself ran the 5' RACE reads through MiXCR, one entry per CDR3 protein. This table holds about 700,000 distinct CDR3 sequences, around 6.1% found once. CDR3 length: 19 residues. Germline V lookup: CDR1 LGHNA, CDR2 YSLEER. V shed 4 bases and J 7 bases; nucleotides not matched to a gene: 20. This clonotype was recorded many times. Sequenced: naive T cells sorted from blood. The receptor comes from a man between 18 and 35 years old in good health. This chain connects TRBV4-3 to TRBJ2-1; TRBD2 matches 9 bases. CDR3: CASSLLSASGIPRGNEQFF. CDR3 nucleotides: TGCGCCAGCAGCCTCCTCTCCGCTAGCGGGATCCCACGAGGTAATGAGCAGTTCTTC.